These 10 T cell receptor beta chains share one sample of origin, sequenced in a study of identical twins. TCRdb reanalysed the 5' RACE reads using MiXCR and keeps one entry per CDR3 protein. Of around 250,000 distinct CDR3 sequences listed, roughly an eighth are singletons. In addition, the sample was reused for a study of yellow fever vaccine responses in identical twins.

The sequenced material came from memory (CD45RO+) T cells sorted from blood. These receptors were obtained from a woman younger than 30 in good health.

This chain uses TRBV7-9 with TRBJ2-6; no firm D call. The CDR3 extends over 17 amino acids. V shed 2 bases and J shed 0 bases, with 11 bases lying between them. Germline-derived CDR1 and CDR2 are SEHNR and FQNEAQ (reference sequence). The CDR3 loop reads CASSLPLTSSGANVLTF. CDR3 bases: TGTGCCAGCAGCTTACCTTTGACCAGCTCTGGGGCCAACGTCCTGACTTTC.

This clonotype was seen a few times. This chain connects TRBV7-6 to TRBJ2-1; a possible D gene is TRBD2 (6 bases). V lost 5 bases and J 9 bases, leaving 14 bases between the germline ends. Germline V gene lookup returns CDR1 SGHVS and CDR2 FNYEAQ. The length of the CDR3 is 13 residues. The CDR3 nucleotides read TGTGCCAGCAGCCCCGGCGGGATAGTTGAGCAGTTCTTC. Amino acids: CASSPGGIVEQFF.

This clonotype was detected a few times. The chain has TRBV15 and TRBJ1-2; D is undetermined. The CDR3 contains 13 residues. CDR1 is LNHNV and CDR2 is YYDKDF in the germline V gene (reference sequence). V lost 3 bases and J 4 bases, leaving 9 bases between the germline ends. This CDR3 reads CATSSGITYGYTF. The CDR3 DNA reads TGTGCCACCAGCAGTGGGATTACCTATGGCTACACCTTC. The full variable domain, in which reference TRBV15 and TRBJ1-2 provide the parts outside the CDR3, is DAMVIQNPRYQVTQFGKPVTLSCSQTLNHNVMYWYQQKSSQAPKLLFHYYDKDFNNEADTPDNFQSRRPNTSFCFLDIRSPGLGDTAMYLCATSSGITYGYTFGSGTRLTVV.

V gene TRBV6-1 combines with J gene TRBJ2-2, with 7 bases lining up with TRBD2. The CDR3 has 16 residues. The ends lost 6 bases at V and 4 bases at J; junction bases unmatched: 11. The germline V gene encodes CDR1 MNHNS and CDR2 SASEGT. CDR3 amino acids: CASRGGSSGFTGELFF. Written as DNA, the CDR3 is TGTGCCAGCAGGGGAGGGTCTTCAGGCTTCACCGGGGAGCTGTTTTTT.

This clonotype was seen more than once but under ten times. The chain carries TRBV2 and TRBJ1-2; D is unresolved. The germline CDR1 and CDR2 sequences are SNHLY and FYNNEI. Trimming left V 7 bases short and J 1 base short, with 4 bases between. The CDR3 runs to 11 residues. CDR3 sequence reads: CASTDNYGYTF. The CDR3 region has the DNA TGTGCCAGCACAGATAACTATGGCTACACCTTC.

This clonotype came up many times. This chain joins TRBV11-2 and TRBJ2-1, with a possible D match to TRBD2 (7 bases). The CDR3 covers 16 residues. V was shortened by 6 bases and J by 4 bases, with 19 bases between the two germline ends. Germline V lookup: CDR1 SGHAT, CDR2 FQNNGV. CDR3 nucleotide sequence: TGTGCCAGCAGGGCCCTGGGGGGGCGTTCATACAATGAGCAGTTCTTC. Its protein product is CASRALGGRSYNEQFF.

This clonotype occurred many times. The chain links TRBV3-1 to TRBJ2-5; D unclear. Between the trimmed V and J ends, which lost 2 bases and 4 bases, there was a span of 8 bases. Germline loops: CDR1 LGHDT, CDR2 YNNKEL (reference sequence). The CDR3 totals 13 residues. CDR3 loop: CASSQLGGETQYF. As DNA, the CDR3 is TGTGCCAGCAGCCAATTAGGTGGAGAGACCCAGTACTTC.

This clonotype showed up just a few times. The V gene is TRBV5-6, the J gene TRBJ1-1; 10 positions match TRBD1. The V segment lost 3 bases and the J segment 5 bases; nucleotides outside the gene matches: 7. This CDR3 contains 15 residues. The germline gives CDR1 SGHDT, CDR2 YYEEEE. The CDR3 spells CASSSSGQGWTEAFF. The CDR3 DNA reads as TGTGCCAGCAGCTCATCGGGACAGGGGTGGACTGAAGCTTTCTTT.

This clonotype came up many times. The V gene is TRBV6-1, the J gene TRBJ2-5; perhaps TRBD1 as D (6 bases). This CDR3 is 13 amino acids long. V shed 7 bases and J shed 4 bases, with 13 bases lying between them. Germline assignment: CDR1 MNHNS and CDR2 SASEGT. The CDR3 reads CASKTPGVETQYF. DNA of the CDR3: TGTGCCAGCAAAACCCCAGGGGTAGAGACCCAGTACTTC.

A word on this clonotype: A much larger clone lies one base from this, so it may be a read error. The chain has TRBV7-2 and TRBJ2-3; possibly TRBD1 for D (7 bases). CDR1 SGHTA and CDR2 FQGNSA come from the germline V gene. Trimming removed 5 bases from V and 4 bases from J, with 19 bases in between. This CDR3 has 16 amino acids. The CDR3 DNA is TGTGCCAGCAGCCACAGGTTAGGGGGCGGGGCAGATACGCAGTATTTT. Its protein is CASSHRLGGGADTQYF.